This entry lists 16 T cell receptor beta chains sequenced from one sample in a study of shared clonotypes between healthy human individuals. The naive CD8 fraction comprised CD45RO-negative cells positively selected for CCR7 and excluded terminally differentiated effector memory CD45RA+ cells. Method: immunoSEQ multiplex PCR; TCRdb's copy keeps in-frame clones and lacks some. Seen here are roughly 1,800,000 clones, about 94% observed once, and the top ten hold 1% to 1.5%. Sequencing was performed on naive CD8+ T cells sorted from blood. The receptors were gathered from a man aged 18 to 30 in good health.

Regarding this clone: This sample also contains other DNA sequences that code for the same CDR3. The chain is built from TRBV30 and TRBJ2-7; possibly TRBD1 or TRBD2 for D (5 bases each). V was pared by 0 bases and J by 0 bases, with 9 bases between. Germline V gene data show CDR1 as GTSNPN and CDR2 as SVGIG (reference sequence). This CDR3 region has 14 residues. Written as DNA, the CDR3 is TGTGCCTGGAGTGTAGGGGCGGGCTCCTACGAGCAGTACTTC. This encodes CAWSVGAGSYEQYF.

The V call is TRBV7-8, the J call TRBJ2-2; 8 nucleotides agree with TRBD1. CDR1 is SGHVS and CDR2 is FQNEAQ in the germline V gene. J lost 11 bases, V lost 6 bases, and 14 bases had no gene match. The CDR3 spans 15 residues. The DNA of the CDR3 is TGTGCCAGCAGTATGGGGACAGGCGTCCCGGGTGAGCTGTTTTTT. It codes for CASSMGTGVPGELFF.

For this clone: At the DNA level, this CDR3 is encoded by other sequences in the same sample as well. V and J are TRBV5-4 and TRBJ2-7, with 8 bases matching TRBD2. Germline trimming cut 4 bases from V and 2 bases from J; bases unmatched to any gene: 2. The CDR3 contains 13 residues. The V gene's germline CDR1 is SGHNT and CDR2 YYREEE (reference sequence). In nucleotides, the CDR3 is TGTGCCAGCAGCCCGGGAGGGGCCTACGAGCAGTACTTC. This sequence encodes CASSPGGAYEQYF.

The chain employs TRBV10-2 and TRBJ1-5; 8 nucleotides line up with TRBD1. There are 12 residues in the CDR3. Germline CDR1 WSHSY, CDR2 SAAADI. V gave up 3 bases and J gave up 8 bases; unmatched junction bases: 0. CDR3 DNA: TGCGCCAGCAGTGAACAGGGGGAGCCCCAGCATTTT. Protein product: CASSEQGEPQHF.

This clone has just one count. The chain couples TRBV10-3 to TRBJ1-4; a possible D gene is TRBD1 (5 bases). Germline CDR1 ENHRY, CDR2 SYGVKD. V lost 0 bases to trimming and J lost 3 bases, with 11 bases between them. The CDR3 has 16 amino acids. The CDR3 here is CAISESARGANEKLFF. The CDR3 nucleotides are TGTGCCATCAGTGAGTCGGCACGGGGGGCTAATGAAAAACTGTTTTTT.

Only a few counts were recorded for this clone. The J gene is TRBJ1-1, the V gene TRBV7-2; maybe TRBD1 (5 bases). Germline V gene data show CDR1 as SGHTA and CDR2 as FQGNSA. V was trimmed by 5 bases and J by 5 bases, leaving 15 bases between them. The CDR3 is made up of 14 amino acids. CDR3 region: CASSPPSWGTEAFF. CDR3 coding DNA: TGTGCCAGCAGCCCACCGTCCTGGGGGACTGAAGCTTTCTTT. Supplemented by reference TRBV7-2 and TRBJ1-1, the full variable domain reads GAGVSQSPSNKVTEKGKDVELRCDPISGHTALYWYRQSLGQGLEFLIYFQGNSAPDKSGLPSDRFSAERTGGSVSTLTIQRTQQEDSAVYLCASSPPSWGTEAFFGQGTRLTVV.

This clone was recorded once. The same CDR3 can be traced to other DNA sequences in this sample. The V call is TRBV4-3, the J call TRBJ2-7; a possible D gene is TRBD1 (5 bases). The CDR3 length is 14 residues. Deletions cut 1 base from V and 2 bases from J, with 9 bases between. Germline values: CDR1 LGHNA, CDR2 YSLEER. The CDR3 DNA follows: TGCGCCAGCAGCCAAGGGACATCGGCCTACGAGCAGTACTTC. Its protein product is CASSQGTSAYEQYF.

The chain carries TRBV9 and TRBJ1-4; no reliable D call. CDR1 and CDR2 from the germline V gene are SGDLS and YYNGEE. Trimming pared 1 base from V and 7 bases from J, leaving 14 bases between. The CDR3 has 15 residues. CDR3 bases: TGTGCCAGCAGCGTAACCGGGAAGATGGGTGAAAAACTGTTTTTT. As protein: CASSVTGKMGEKLFF.

For this clone: The same CDR3 is also encoded by other DNA sequences in this sample. This chain uses TRBV4-1 with TRBJ2-7; D remains ambiguous. V shed 3 bases and J shed 2 bases, with 8 bases lying between them. The length of the CDR3 is 13 residues. The V gene's germline CDR1 is MGHRA and CDR2 YSYEKL. CDR3 coding DNA: TGCGCCAGCAGCCAGGGCCAGCCCTACGAGCAGTACTTC. Protein: CASSQGQPYEQYF.

V and J are TRBV2 and TRBJ2-2; 8 nucleotides agree with TRBD2. Trimming removed 4 bases from V and 0 bases from J; junction bases left unmatched: 7. This CDR3 comprises 17 residues. The germline V gene has CDR1 SNHLY and CDR2 FYNNEI. The CDR3: CASSGALAGANTGELFF. The DNA for the CDR3 is TGTGCCAGCAGTGGCGCCCTAGCGGGTGCGAACACCGGGGAGCTGTTTTTT.

This clone was picked up one time. This chain joins TRBV2 and TRBJ2-2; TRBD1 agrees at 9 bases. Germline V CDR1 and CDR2: SNHLY, FYNNEI. CDR3 length: 17 residues. The junction had 7 bases not matched to a gene; V was cut back by 1 base and J by 4 bases. The CDR3 DNA reads TGTGCCAGCAGTGAAGACCGGGACAGGGTAGGCACCGGGGAGCTGTTTTTT. This sequence encodes CASSEDRDRVGTGELFF.

This sequence joins TRBV5-6 and TRBJ2-7, with TRBD1 matching 7 bases. The length of the CDR3 is 14 residues. Germline V gene data show CDR1 as SGHDT and CDR2 as YYEEEE. J lost 4 bases, V lost 3 bases, and 7 bases had no gene match. The CDR3 sequence: CASSSETGYYEQYF. The DNA for the CDR3 is TGTGCCAGCAGCTCGGAGACAGGGTATTACGAGCAGTACTTC.

The chain has TRBV11-2 and TRBJ1-1; 8 bases map to TRBD1. The ends lost 5 bases at V and 6 bases at J; junction bases unmatched: 8. The CDR3 sequence is 14 residues long. In germline, CDR1 is SGHAT, CDR2 FQNNGV. The CDR3 loop is CASSPRTGIPEAFF. CDR3 DNA sequence: TGTGCCAGCAGCCCGAGGACAGGGATTCCTGAAGCTTTCTTT.

The rearrangement links TRBV7-3 to TRBJ1-5; a possible D gene is TRBD1 (5 bases). V was shortened by 4 bases and J by 5 bases, with 6 bases between the two germline ends. This CDR3 spans 12 amino acids. Germline values: CDR1 SGHTA, CDR2 FQGTGA. The DNA of the CDR3 is TGTGCCAGCAGCTCGACAGATCAGCCCCAGCATTTT. Translating it yields CASSSTDQPQHF.

The chain recombines TRBV4-3 with TRBJ2-3, with no clear D. With 0 bases removed from V and 2 bases from J, the gap between germline ends came to 12 bases. The CDR3 extends over 16 amino acids. From germline, CDR1 is LGHNA and CDR2 YSLEER. In DNA form, the CDR3 reads TGCGCCAGCAGCCAAGAAGTTGCGACACCCACAGATACGCAGTATTTT. Translation gives CASSQEVATPTDTQYF.

The rearrangement uses TRBV21-1 and TRBJ1-6; the D segment call TRBD1 is taken from the table without a DNA check. TRBV21-1 is termed a pseudogene. The CDR3 runs 14 residues. This CDR3 reads CASTSGVRNSPLHF. The CDR3 bases are TGTGCCAGCACCTCAGGGGTTCGTAATTCACCCCTCCACTTT.